Each of the 29 T cell receptor beta chains below was sequenced from the same sample in a study of T cell repertoires in cytomegalovirus infection. TCRdb ran MiXCR on the reads and lists one entry per CDR3 protein. Among some 900,000 distinct CDR3 sequences listed, 32% were seen once. What these receptors recognize is not known. The sample consisted of cultured CD8+ T cells from PBMCs, taken from culture after CMV antigen stimulation. These receptor sequences come from a human donor in good health (CMV status not recorded). Some clones in this sample may be carry-over from other donors' samples.

Of note for this clonotype: A much bigger clone sits one base away, suggesting this may be a read error. Because it lacks the conserved phenylalanine or tryptophan at the end, this CDR3 is likely a read error. V and J are TRBV6-1 and TRBJ2-7; TRBD2 is a possible D gene (5 bases). V lost 0 bases to trimming and J lost 6 bases, with 15 bases between them. The germline CDR1 and CDR2 sequences are MNHNS and SASEGT. CDR3 length: 15 amino acids. CDR3 nucleotide sequence: TGTGCCAGCAGTGAAGCACCTACGGGGTCGGGCGAGCAGTACATC. This translates into CASSEAPTGSGEQYI.

This clonotype was seen many times. The chain couples TRBV7-6 to TRBJ2-3, with 10 bases fitting TRBD2. Germline CDR1 SGHVS, CDR2 FNYEAQ. This CDR3 has 17 residues. V was pared by 5 bases and J by 3 bases, with 11 bases of the junction left unmatched. The CDR3 DNA follows: TGTGCCAGCAGCCCCCATAACTCTAGCGGGGGTACAGATACGCAGTATTTT. This gives the protein CASSPHNSSGGTDTQYF.

The J gene is TRBJ2-3, the V gene TRBV4-1; TRBD2 matches 7 bases. The CDR3 spans 17 residues. The germline V gene encodes CDR1 MGHRA and CDR2 YSYEKL. Trimming took 0 bases from V and 2 from J; bases not matched to a gene: 8. CDR3 in DNA: TGCGCCAGCAGCCAAGATAAAACGGGGGGACTCACAGATACGCAGTATTTT. Protein: CASSQDKTGGLTDTQYF.

This chain links TRBV28 with TRBJ1-2; tentatively, D is TRBD1 (5 bases). The CDR3 contains 15 residues. Germline values: CDR1 MDHEN, CDR2 SYDVKM. Trimming removed 5 bases from V and 5 bases from J, with 18 bases in between. The CDR3 nucleotides read TGTGCCAGCAGTCCCACACCATTGGGGGGGTATGGCTACACCTTC. Translated: CASSPTPLGGYGYTF.

This clonotype was counted at least ten times. This chain joins TRBV7-2 and TRBJ1-1; no clear D gene. The CDR3 has 14 residues. With 3 bases removed from V and 7 bases from J, the gap between germline ends came to 15 bases. Germline-derived CDR1 and CDR2 are SGHTA and FQGNSA. CDR3 bases: TGTGCCAGCAGCTTGTCCAAGGGTCGGAGTGAAGCTTTCTTT. As protein: CASSLSKGRSEAFF.

The sample holds one count of this clonotype. This chain links TRBV5-1 with TRBJ2-7; no firm D call. The CDR3 loop spans 13 amino acids. Trimming took off 6 bases at V and 3 bases at J, with 13 bases between the two ends. Looked up from germline, CDR1 is SGHRS and CDR2 is YFSETQ. CDR3 sequence: CASNSEIDYEQYF. CDR3 bases: TGCGCCAGCAACTCCGAGATAGACTACGAGCAGTACTTC.

CDR3 nucleotides: TGTGCCAGCAGCGTAGATGGGAGAGTTGTCCAAGGAGCTTTCTTT. As protein: CASSVDGRVVQGAFF. The genes are TRBV9 and TRBJ1-1; no clear D. Germline-derived CDR1 and CDR2 are SGDLS and YYNGEE. This CDR3 is built from 15 residues. The V gene lost 0 bases and the J gene lost 10 bases, with 19 bases spanning the gap.

The sample holds a few counts of this clonotype. The rearrangement links TRBV7-8 to TRBJ1-1, with 9 bases fitting TRBD1. V dropped 2 bases and J dropped 5; count of bases not matched to a gene: 9. Germline loops: CDR1 SGHVS, CDR2 FQNEAQ. The CDR3 length is 16 residues. The CDR3, as DNA: TGTGCCAGCAGCTTAAGGACAGGGGTAGAGGGGACTGAAGCTTTCTTT. Its protein product is CASSLRTGVEGTEAFF.

The genes are TRBV7-6 and TRBJ2-1; D is ambiguous. The CDR3 runs to 12 residues. CDR1 SGHVS and CDR2 FNYEAQ come from the germline V gene. V lost 5 bases and J 5 bases, leaving 7 bases between the germline ends. The chain's CDR3 is CASSRANNEQFF. DNA for the CDR3: TGTGCCAGCAGCCGGGCCAACAATGAGCAGTTCTTC.

The J gene is TRBJ2-4, the V gene TRBV5-1; 9 bases fit TRBD1. V lost 1 base and J lost 3; bases outside the gene matches: 5. The CDR3 is 16 amino acids. Per germline, CDR1 SGHRS and CDR2 YFSETQ. In DNA form, the CDR3 reads TGCGCCAGCAGCTTGTGGACAGGGGAAGGCAAAAACATTCAGTACTTC. The encoded protein is CASSLWTGEGKNIQYF.

There are a few counts of this clonotype. The chain employs TRBV2 and TRBJ1-5; D remains ambiguous. CDR1 is SNHLY, CDR2 FYNNEI, per germline. Between the trimmed V and J ends, which lost 0 bases and 7 bases, there was a span of 13 bases. This CDR3 region has 15 residues. The CDR3 DNA reads TGTGCCAGCAGTGAAGCGCTCCAGGCATACCAGCCCCAGCATTTT. Amino acids: CASSEALQAYQPQHF.

The rearrangement joins TRBV7-3 to TRBJ2-3; weak D call: TRBD2 (5 bases). Germline CDR1 reads SGHTA; CDR2 reads FQGTGA. V lost 5 bases to trimming and J lost 2 bases, with 17 bases between them. This CDR3 has 16 amino acids. This CDR3 reads CASSQHGRGATDTQYF. In DNA, the CDR3 is TGTGCCAGCAGCCAGCACGGACGGGGAGCCACAGATACGCAGTATTTT.

The rearrangement joins TRBV6-5 to TRBJ2-7, with D hard to call. The CDR3 totals 13 residues. Trimming pared 0 bases from V and 7 bases from J, leaving 10 bases between. Germline V CDR1 and CDR2: MNHEY, SVGAGI. The CDR3 sequence: CASSYSSIGEQYF. The CDR3 DNA follows: TGTGCCAGCAGTTACTCGTCAATAGGGGAGCAGTACTTC.

This chain connects TRBV2 to TRBJ2-7, with 8 positions matching TRBD1. The J segment lost 4 bases and the V segment lost 3 bases, leaving 8 bases of the junction unmatched. The CDR3 is made up of 15 amino acids. Germline values: CDR1 SNHLY, CDR2 FYNNEI. The CDR3, as DNA: TGTGCCAGCAGTGAGCAGACAGGGGTGGGGTACGAGCAGTACTTC. As protein: CASSEQTGVGYEQYF.

This clonotype came up once. The chain couples TRBV7-9 to TRBJ1-4; D unresolved. This CDR3 is 14 amino acids long. Germline lookup yields CDR1 SEHNR and CDR2 FQNEAQ (reference sequence). V was shortened by 5 bases and J by 4 bases, with 11 bases between the two germline ends. The CDR3 nucleotides are TGTGCCAGCAGCGCGGAAGGGTTTAATGAAAAACTGTTTTTT. Protein: CASSAEGFNEKLFF.

This clonotype has at least ten counts. The chain couples TRBV7-8 to TRBJ2-1, with D perhaps matching TRBD2 (5 bases). This CDR3 contains 18 residues. V lost 5 bases, J lost 0 bases, and 20 bases lay in between. Looked up from germline, CDR1 is SGHVS and CDR2 is FQNEAQ. For the CDR3, the DNA is TGTGCCAGCAGCCCATGGAGGACGGAAACCAGCTCCTACAATGAGCAGTTCTTC. Protein product: CASSPWRTETSSYNEQFF.

This chain connects TRBV12-3 or TRBV12-4 to TRBJ1-5, with a possible D match to TRBD1 (5 bases). V was trimmed by 6 bases and J by 3 bases, leaving 15 bases between them. This CDR3 has 15 amino acids. The chain's CDR3 is CASSPGTIDNQPQHF. The CDR3 DNA reads as TGTGCCAGCAGCCCCGGGACCATTGACAATCAGCCCCAGCATTTT.

The chain uses TRBV7-9 and TRBJ1-6; D not resolved. The germline V gene encodes CDR1 SEHNR and CDR2 FQNEAQ (reference sequence). The CDR3 spans 12 residues. With 8 bases removed from V and 10 bases from J, the gap between germline ends came to 12 bases. This CDR3 reads CASGPGASPLHF. In nucleotides, the CDR3 is TGTGCCAGCGGGCCCGGAGCCTCACCCCTCCACTTT.

Notes on this clonotype: Given a much more abundant clone one base away, this may be a read error. The chain joins TRBV4-3 to TRBJ1-1, with D perhaps TRBD1 (5 bases). Germline V lookup: CDR1 LGHNA, CDR2 YSLEER. Trimming removed 4 bases from V and 6 bases from J, with 27 bases in between. The CDR3 loop spans 18 amino acids. DNA for the CDR3: TGCGCCAGCAGCCCAAAGATCCAGTCGGGCTTGCGGGGCGCTGAAGCTTTCTTT. Its translation: CASSPKIQSGLRGAEAFF.

This clonotype was seen a handful of times. The chain joins TRBV6-6 to TRBJ2-1, with TRBD2 matching 13 bases. Germline trimming cut 0 bases from V and 7 bases from J; bases unmatched to any gene: 3. The germline V gene has CDR1 MNHNY and CDR2 SVGAGI (reference sequence). This CDR3 comprises 16 residues. This CDR3 is CASSYSVLAGGNEQFF. DNA for the CDR3: TGTGCCAGCAGTTACTCGGTACTAGCGGGGGGGAATGAGCAGTTCTTC.

The chain recombines TRBV6-1 with TRBJ1-2, with D uncertain. The CDR3 runs to 12 residues. Trimming took 4 bases from V and 7 from J, leaving 10 bases between them. From germline, CDR1 is MNHNS and CDR2 SASEGT. The CDR3 DNA sequence: TGTGCCAGCAGTGTGGACGGGAGTGGCTACACCTTC. Residues: CASSVDGSGYTF.

The chain has TRBV2 and TRBJ2-7; no reliable D call. This CDR3 has 13 residues. V lost 4 bases and J 3 bases, leaving 10 bases between the germline ends. In germline, CDR1 is SNHLY, CDR2 FYNNEI. In DNA form, the CDR3 reads TGTGCCAGCAGTGGCGAGAACAACTACGAGCAGTACGTC. Its translation: CASSGENNYEQYV.

Comments on this clonotype: A clone one base away is much larger, so this may be a read error. This chain uses TRBV7-9 with TRBJ2-5; D ambiguous. Germline CDR1 is SEHNR and CDR2 is FQNEAQ (reference sequence). The CDR3 is 14 residues long. The V gene lost 1 base and the J gene lost 1 base, with 7 bases spanning the gap. The CDR3 region has the DNA TGTGCCAGCAGCTTAGTACGGTCCCAAGAGACCCAGTACTTC. Its protein is CASSLVRSQETQYF. The entire variable domain, with the rest obtained from reference TRBV7-9 and TRBJ2-5, is as follows: DTGVSQNPRHKITKRGQNVTFRCDPISEHNRLYWYRQTLGQGPEFLTYFQNEAQLEKSRLLSDRFSAERPKGSFSTLEIQRTEQGDSAMYLCASSLVRSQETQYFGPGTRLLVL.

This clonotype was counted a few times. The chain has TRBV25-1 and TRBJ2-5; D remains ambiguous. Per the germline V gene, CDR1 is MGHDK and CDR2 is SYGVNS. V lost 1 base and J 3 bases, leaving 12 bases between the germline ends. CDR3 size: 15 residues. The CDR3 sequence: CASSESRIIKETQYF. The CDR3 DNA reads TGTGCCAGCAGTGAATCCCGGATAATAAAAGAGACCCAGTACTTC.

This clonotype has just a few counts. The chain joins TRBV15 to TRBJ2-7; D call uncertain. Deletions cut 4 bases from V and 2 bases from J, with 12 bases between. The germline CDR1 and CDR2 sequences are LNHNV and YYDKDF (reference sequence). This CDR3 contains 14 residues. The CDR3 coding sequence is TGTGCCACCAGCATGGGCGGCTTTCCCTACGAGCAGTACGTC. Its protein is CATSMGGFPYEQYV.

This chain links TRBV7-9 with TRBJ2-1, with TRBD2 identical over 10 bases. CDR1 and CDR2 from the germline V gene are SEHNR and FQNEAQ (reference sequence). The CDR3 is 16 amino acids. V lost 1 base, J lost 5 bases, and 5 bases stayed unmatched. The DNA for the CDR3 is TGTGCCAGCAGCTTAGGGGGGCTAGCGGGGGACAATGAGCAGTTCTTC. Protein sequence: CASSLGGLAGDNEQFF.

This clonotype was observed many times. J is TRBJ2-1 and V is TRBV12-3 or TRBV12-4, with TRBD1 matching over 7 bases. V shed 7 bases and J 0 bases; nucleotides not matched to a gene: 6. The CDR3 runs to 15 residues. Here the CDR3 DNA reads TGTGCCAGCACCGAAGACAGGGTCTCCTACAATGAGCAGTTCTTC. Protein product: CASTEDRVSYNEQFF.

A few counts support this clonotype. This chain joins TRBV6-1 and TRBJ1-1; D is ambiguous. Germline CDR1 and CDR2: MNHNS and SASEGT. Trimming shortened V by 2 bases and J by 4 bases, and 8 bases separated the two germline ends. This CDR3 has 13 amino acids. The CDR3 loop reads CASSESWVTEAFF. CDR3 bases: TGTGCCAGCAGTGAAAGTTGGGTCACTGAAGCTTTCTTT.

Written as DNA, the CDR3 is TGTGCCAGCAGTGAAGCAGGGACAGGGAAACACAATGAGCAGTTCTTC. It encodes CASSEAGTGKHNEQFF. V is TRBV6-5 and J is TRBJ2-1; 9 positions agree with TRBD1. V shed 5 bases and J 5 bases; nucleotides not matched to a gene: 10. CDR3 length equals 16 residues. The germline V gene has CDR1 MNHEY and CDR2 SVGAGI.